This T cell receptor (beta chain) was identified in a study of T cells in Graves' hyperthyroidism and ophthalmopathy. Study-level points and caveats: Ophthalmopathy, which appeared later, was predicted by the model a median 6.5 months before onset.

In its sample, this clonotype was seen many times. The antigen is unknown. The TCR beta CDR3 regions underwent amplification using RNA transcripts as the source. The HTBI primer set drove a first-round RT-PCR of the TCR CDR3. TCRdb called the multiplex PCR reads again in MiXCR, with one record for every CDR3 protein. The repertoire holds hundreds of thousands of distinct CDR3 sequences, with over 12% as singletons. Germline CDR1 is SGHRS and CDR2 is YFSETQ. This CDR3 spans 13 amino acids. V was cut by 4 bases and J by 3 bases, with 10 bases left in between. This clonotype was sampled from a man aged 45-60 years with Graves' ophthalmopathy. The chain joins TRBV5-1 to TRBJ2-5, with unresolved D. Sequencing was carried out using blood. The CDR3 nucleotides read TGCGCCAGCAGCATCGACCCCGAAGAGACCCAGTACTTC. It encodes CASSIDPEETQYF.